The 5 T cell receptor beta chains below were found in one sample sequenced in a study of T cells in Graves' hyperthyroidism and ophthalmopathy. RNA transcripts provided the source from which TCR beta CDR3 regions were amplified. The HTBI primer set drove a first-round RT-PCR of the TCR CDR3. TCRdb re-called the multiplex PCR reads with MiXCR, one entry per CDR3 protein. The profile shows about half a million distinct CDR3 sequences, about 20% of them singletons. Source material: blood. The receptors shown here come from a man in his forties with Graves' ophthalmopathy.

The V gene is TRBV28, the J gene TRBJ2-4; 7 nucleotides align to TRBD2. The germline gives CDR1 MDHEN, CDR2 SYDVKM. V lost 3 bases, J lost 0 bases, and 5 bases stayed unmatched. The CDR3 has 16 residues. DNA of the CDR3: TGTGCCAGCAGTTTGACTAGCCCCAGAGCCAAAAACATTCAGTACTTC. It translates to CASSLTSPRAKNIQYF. The full variable domain, with the rest looked up from reference TRBV28 and TRBJ2-4, is DVKVTQSSRYLVKRTGEKVFLECVQDMDHENMFWYRQDPGLGLRLIYFSYDVKMKEKGDIPEGYSVSREKKERFSLILESASTNQTSMYLCASSLTSPRAKNIQYFGAGTRLSVL.

The table lists this clonotype with a few counts. This chain joins TRBV28 and TRBJ2-7; TRBD1 matches at 10 bases. The length of the CDR3 is 15 residues. J lost 3 bases, V lost 5 bases, and 7 bases had no gene match. Germline V CDR1 and CDR2: MDHEN, SYDVKM. As DNA, the CDR3 is TGTGCCAGCAGTGCCGAGACAGGGGGCAGCTACGAGCAGTACTTC. The encoded protein is CASSAETGGSYEQYF.

The chain is built from TRBV6-1 and TRBJ1-6; 9 nucleotides align to TRBD1. The junction had 12 bases not matched to a gene; V was cut back by 6 bases and J by 0 bases. In germline, CDR1 is MNHNS, CDR2 SASEGT. The CDR3 covers 19 residues. The CDR3 reads CASRPRTGAASSYNSPLHF. The CDR3 nucleotides are TGTGCCAGCAGGCCTAGGACAGGGGCCGCAAGCTCCTATAATTCACCCCTCCACTTT.

The chain uses TRBV9 and TRBJ2-1; TRBD2 agrees at 10 bases. CDR3 length equals 18 residues. V shed 0 bases, J shed 8 bases, and the junction held 14 bases outside the gene matches. Germline CDR1 and CDR2: SGDLS and YYNGEE. The DNA for the CDR3 is TGTGCCAGCAGCGTAGCCGGAGTAAGGTCTAGCGGGAGATATGAGCAGTTCTTC. Protein product: CASSVAGVRSSGRYEQFF.

The sample holds a few counts of this clonotype. The chain combines TRBV20-1 with TRBJ1-1; D gene unclear. Trimming took 3 bases from V and 8 from J, leaving 13 bases between them. Germline V CDR1 and CDR2: DFQATT, SNEGSKA (reference sequence). CDR3 length: 12 amino acids. CDR3 sequence (DNA): TGCAGTGCTAGGACCGGATCTGCAGAAGCTTTCTTT. It yields the protein CSARTGSAEAFF.